These 30 T cell receptor beta chains were all obtained from the same sample, sequenced in a study of control samples from healthy donors and cancer patients. Clones were sequenced by immunoSEQ multiplex PCR, and TCRdb holds only the in-frame ones, with some missing. The sample carries 160,000 or so clones, approximately 96% recorded once. The sequenced sample was blood. These receptors all stem from a middle-aged woman in good health.

The CDR3 sequence: CSVETQTDTQYF. CDR3 nucleotides: TGCAGCGTTGAAACTCAAACAGATACGCAGTATTTT. The gene calls are TRBV29-1 and TRBJ2-3, with D uncertain. The CDR3 spans 12 residues. Per the germline V gene, CDR1 is SQVTM and CDR2 is ANQGSEA. Trimming stripped 2 bases from V and 3 bases from J, with 6 bases between.

This clone was detected once. The gene calls are TRBV19 and TRBJ1-1; D is undetermined. The CDR3 has 13 amino acids. Germline V gene sequence: CDR1 LNHDA, CDR2 SQIVND (reference sequence). With 6 bases removed from V and 0 bases from J, the gap between germline ends came to 8 bases. The CDR3 loop is CASRSPMNTEAFF. The CDR3 nucleotides read TGTGCCAGTAGGAGTCCAATGAACACTGAAGCTTTCTTT.

This chain uses TRBV28 with TRBJ1-2; D gene ambiguous. Trimming left V 1 base short and J 8 bases short, with 17 bases between. The germline gives CDR1 MDHEN, CDR2 SYDVKM. The CDR3 spans 15 residues. CDR3 sequence: CASSLLSQRGGGYTF. The CDR3 region has the DNA TGTGCCAGCAGTTTATTATCCCAGCGGGGTGGGGGCTACACCTTC.

V gene TRBV11-2 combines with J gene TRBJ2-7; tentatively, D is TRBD2 (5 bases). Germline lookup yields CDR1 SGHAT and CDR2 FQNNGV. With 4 bases removed from V and 2 bases from J, the gap between germline ends came to 18 bases. This CDR3 comprises 16 residues. CDR3 protein: CASSSLNRGRTYEQYF. CDR3 nucleotide sequence: TGTGCCAGCAGCTCCCTGAATAGAGGGCGAACCTACGAGCAGTACTTC.

The CDR3 loop is CATNTGGWETQYF. The CDR3 DNA sequence: TGTGCCACAAACACTGGAGGCTGGGAGACCCAGTACTTC. The chain combines TRBV15 with TRBJ2-5; D perhaps matches TRBD2 (5 bases). The CDR3 covers 13 residues. Trimming shortened V by 9 bases and J by 5 bases, and 16 bases separated the two germline ends. CDR1 and CDR2 (germline): LNHNV, YYDKDF (reference sequence).

This chain uses TRBV14 with TRBJ1-2; a weak D match, TRBD1 (5 bases). Germline V gives CDR1 SGHDN, CDR2 FVKESK. Between the trimmed V and J ends, which lost 1 base and 0 bases, there was a span of 9 bases. This CDR3 region has 15 residues. The CDR3 DNA reads TGTGCCAGCAGCCAAGTTCAGGGAGCTAACTATGGCTACACCTTC. This translates into CASSQVQGANYGYTF. The complete variable domain, with remaining parts taken from reference TRBV14 and TRBJ1-2, reads EAGVTQFPSHSVIEKGQTVTLRCDPISGHDNLYWYRRVMGKEIKFLLHFVKESKQDESGMPNNRFLAERTGGTYSTLKVQPAELEDSGVYFCASSQVQGANYGYTFGSGTRLTVV.

The chain is built from TRBV9 and TRBJ2-6, with D unresolved. The CDR3 has 11 residues. CDR1 and CDR2 from the germline V gene are SGDLS and YYNGEE. V lost 6 bases and J 5 bases, leaving 3 bases between the germline ends. The CDR3 region is CASKRANVLTF. CDR3 nucleotide sequence: TGTGCCAGCAAACGGGCCAACGTCCTGACTTTC.

The chain couples TRBV6-1 to TRBJ1-3, with D hard to call. This CDR3 spans 14 amino acids. Germline-derived CDR1 and CDR2 are MNHNS and SASEGT. V gave up 7 bases and J gave up 0 bases, with 10 bases separating them. CDR3 amino acids: CASIDVSSGNTIYF. The CDR3 coding sequence is TGTGCCAGCATCGATGTGAGCTCTGGAAACACCATATATTTT.

V usage is TRBV5-4 and J usage is TRBJ2-2, with D uncertain. Trimming pared 1 base from V and 7 bases from J, leaving 14 bases between. This CDR3 comprises 15 residues. Germline CDR1 is SGHNT and CDR2 is YYREEE (reference sequence). CDR3 sequence reads: CASSLKRKPGGELFF. Written as DNA, the CDR3 is TGTGCCAGCAGCTTGAAACGGAAACCGGGCGGGGAGCTGTTTTTT.

CDR3 amino acids: CASSPVEYGYTF. DNA for the CDR3: TGCGCCAGCTCGCCGGTAGAGTATGGCTACACCTTC. This chain uses TRBV10-2 with TRBJ1-2, with unresolved D. The CDR3 is 12 amino acids. Trimming took off 8 bases at V and 5 bases at J, with 12 bases between the two ends. Germline V gene data show CDR1 as WSHSY and CDR2 as SAAADI.

The V call is TRBV6-5, the J call TRBJ2-3; maybe TRBD2 (5 bases). CDR1 is MNHEY, CDR2 SVGAGI, per germline. Trimming cost V 8 bases and J 2 bases, with 17 bases left between them. This CDR3 comprises 15 residues. This CDR3 is CASAKTIWDTDTQYF. DNA of the CDR3: TGTGCCAGCGCCAAGACTATTTGGGACACAGATACGCAGTATTTT.

V usage is TRBV6-5 and J usage is TRBJ1-4, with 7 nucleotides matching TRBD1. The CDR3 sequence is 15 residues long. With V trimmed by 7 bases and J by 4 bases, 9 bases remained unmatched. CDR1 is MNHEY, CDR2 SVGAGI, per germline. DNA of the CDR3: TGTGCCAGCAACGTACAGGGGTTTGGTAATGAAAAACTGTTTTTT. This codes for CASNVQGFGNEKLFF.

This rearrangement joins TRBV7-3 to TRBJ2-3, with TRBD2 as a possible D gene (6 bases). Germline V CDR1 and CDR2: SGHTA, FQGTGA. Trimming removed 5 bases at V and 6 bases at J, with 27 bases between. The CDR3 sequence is 18 residues long. CDR3 sequence reads: CASSPIAASDGESDTQYF. As DNA, the CDR3 is TGTGCCAGCAGCCCGATCGCGGCTAGCGACGGAGAATCCGATACGCAGTATTTT. The full variable domain, its missing parts supplied by reference TRBV7-3 and TRBJ2-3, is GAGVSQTPSNKVTEKGKYVELRCDPISGHTALYWYRQSLGQGPEFLIYFQGTGAADDSGLPNDRFFAVRPEGSVSTLKIQRTERGDSAVYLCASSPIAASDGESDTQYFGPGTRLTVL.

The chain combines TRBV6-5 with TRBJ2-1, with D unclear. The CDR3 has 13 residues. Germline lookup yields CDR1 MNHEY and CDR2 SVGAGI. The V end was cut by 0 bases, the J end by 8 bases, with 8 bases between. The CDR3 DNA is TGTGCCAGCAGTTACTCGATCGTCTATGAGCAGTTCTTC. It specifies CASSYSIVYEQFF.

The V call is TRBV6-5, the J call TRBJ1-1; D gene ambiguous. V was clipped by 0 bases and J by 0 bases, with 11 bases between them. The CDR3 runs to 16 residues. Germline CDR1 is MNHEY and CDR2 is SVGAGI. Here the CDR3 reads CASSYSLFMMNTEAFF. In DNA, the CDR3 is TGTGCCAGCAGTTACTCGTTGTTTATGATGAACACTGAAGCTTTCTTT.

The V call is TRBV11-3, the J call TRBJ2-5; no clear D gene. Trimming took off 3 bases at V and 0 bases at J, with 2 bases between the two ends. Per the germline V gene, CDR1 is SGHNT and CDR2 is YENEEA. The CDR3 is made up of 12 amino acids. CDR3 coding DNA: TGTGCCAGCAGCTTGAACCAAGAGACCCAGTACTTC. Encoded protein: CASSLNQETQYF.

This sequence joins TRBV7-2 and TRBJ2-7; D might be TRBD1 (5 bases). This CDR3 region has 14 residues. Germline V lookup: CDR1 SGHTA, CDR2 FQGNSA. Between the trimmed V and J ends, which lost 1 base and 3 bases, there was a span of 10 bases. Here the CDR3 DNA reads TGTGCCAGCAGCTTAGGGCAGGGTCTCTACGAGCAGTACTTC. Translation gives CASSLGQGLYEQYF.

This chain connects TRBV3-1 (or the pseudogene TRBV3-2) to TRBJ2-6; possible D gene TRBD2, 6 bases. The CDR3 is 21 amino acids. Germline lookup yields CDR1 LGHDT and CDR2 YNNKEL (reference sequence). V was pared by 0 bases and J by 0 bases, with 21 bases between. CDR3 sequence (DNA): TGTGCCAGCAGCCAAGATCGGGAGACGGACTCACCTATCTCTGGGGCCAACGTCCTGACTTTC. Translating it yields CASSQDRETDSPISGANVLTF.

The genes are TRBV23-1 and TRBJ2-1, with 10 nucleotides matching TRBD2. TRBV23-1 is an ORF; its function is uncertain. The trim removed 4 bases at V and 4 bases at J, leaving 7 bases unmatched. The CDR3 covers 16 residues. CDR3 in amino acids: CASSPPTSGDYNEQFF. The CDR3 DNA is TGCGCCAGCAGTCCCCCAACTAGCGGGGATTACAATGAGCAGTTCTTC.

The chain combines TRBV6-1 with TRBJ1-5; 7 bases are a match to TRBD1. V dropped 8 bases and J dropped 5; count of bases not matched to a gene: 12. The CDR3 consists of 15 residues. CDR1 is MNHNS, CDR2 SASEGT, per germline. The CDR3: CASALKAGGDQPQHF. Here the CDR3 DNA reads TGTGCCAGCGCCCTTAAGGCAGGGGGGGATCAGCCCCAGCATTTT.

This clone was detected only once. CDR3 region: CASSPGRASYNEQFF. DNA of the CDR3: TGTGCCAGCAGCCCAGGACGGGCGTCGTACAATGAGCAGTTCTTC. The rearrangement uses TRBV7-2 and TRBJ2-1, with no clear D. V was trimmed by 5 bases and J by 4 bases, leaving 15 bases between them. Germline lookup yields CDR1 SGHTA and CDR2 FQGNSA. The CDR3 covers 15 residues.

The chain joins TRBV3-1 (or the pseudogene TRBV3-2) to TRBJ1-1; weak D call: TRBD1 (6 bases). The V end lost 3 bases, the J end lost 3 bases, and 11 bases lay between the germline ends. The CDR3 spans 14 residues. CDR1 and CDR2 (germline): LGHDT, YNNKEL (reference sequence). CDR3 coding DNA: TGTGCCAGCAGCCATCGGGGGGCGTACACTGAAGCTTTCTTT. Amino acids: CASSHRGAYTEAFF.

This chain joins TRBV6-1 and TRBJ1-5; the match to TRBD1 covers 9 bases. CDR3 length: 16 amino acids. The V gene's germline CDR1 is MNHNS and CDR2 SASEGT. V shed 0 bases, J shed 3 bases, and the junction held 3 bases outside the gene matches. CDR3 region: CASSEALQGANQPQHF. CDR3 bases: TGTGCCAGCAGTGAAGCCTTACAGGGGGCCAATCAGCCCCAGCATTTT.

In nucleotides, the CDR3 is TGTGCCAGCAGCCAAGATGTCAATTCACCCCTCCACTTT. Its translation: CASSQDVNSPLHF. The gene calls are TRBV4-2 and TRBJ1-6, with D hard to call. Germline-derived CDR1 and CDR2 are LGHNA and YNFKEQ. The CDR3 consists of 13 residues. V lost 0 bases and J lost 7, with 4 bases in between.

This clone appeared a few times. V and J are TRBV19 and TRBJ1-1; no definite D call. Germline V gene sequence: CDR1 LNHDA, CDR2 SQIVND (reference sequence). V was cut by 4 bases and J by 3 bases, with 6 bases left in between. The CDR3 consists of 12 residues. CDR3 bases: TGTGCCAGTAGTAGTTCCTACACTGAAGCTTTCTTT. Translated, it gives CASSSSYTEAFF.

The DNA for the CDR3 is TGTGCCAGCAGTTTCTACCAGTACAATGAGCAGTTCTTC. Residues: CASSFYQYNEQFF. The rearrangement joins TRBV28 to TRBJ2-1, with D unresolved. Looked up from germline, CDR1 is MDHEN and CDR2 is SYDVKM. Trimming shortened V by 3 bases and J by 4 bases, and 7 bases separated the two germline ends. The CDR3 has 13 residues.

The chain links TRBV9 to TRBJ2-5, with TRBD2 identical over 8 bases. V lost 4 bases, J lost 5 bases, and 13 bases stayed unmatched. The CDR3 has 16 amino acids. Germline V gives CDR1 SGDLS, CDR2 YYNGEE. CDR3 in amino acids: CASSTSREGWWETQYF. Here the CDR3 DNA reads TGTGCCAGCAGCACCTCTCGGGAGGGGTGGTGGGAGACCCAGTACTTC.

The V call is TRBV6-5, the J call TRBJ2-1; 10 nucleotides line up with TRBD2. V lost 6 bases, J lost 7 bases, and 9 bases stayed unmatched. Germline lookup yields CDR1 MNHEY and CDR2 SVGAGI. This CDR3 spans 15 amino acids. CDR3 sequence (DNA): TGTGCCAGCAGACCCCGCGGGACTAGCGTGAATGAGCAGTTCTTC. Translated, it gives CASRPRGTSVNEQFF.

V usage is TRBV18 and J usage is TRBJ1-2; no firm D call. Trimming removed 5 bases from V and 5 bases from J, with 12 bases in between. This CDR3 contains 13 residues. The germline CDR1 and CDR2 sequences are KGHSH and LQKENI. The CDR3 nucleotides read TGTGCCAGCTCAGAGGACGGCAAGTATGGCTACACCTTC. Translating gives CASSEDGKYGYTF.

V is TRBV15 and J is TRBJ2-7; D possibly corresponds to TRBD1 (5 bases). From germline, CDR1 is LNHNV and CDR2 YYDKDF (reference sequence). V gave up 1 base and J gave up 3 bases, with 10 bases separating them. The CDR3 is 14 amino acids. The CDR3 DNA sequence: TGTGCCACCAGCAGAGCAGGGTGGGTCTACGAGCAGTACTTC. Translated: CATSRAGWVYEQYF.